The next 30 T cell receptor beta chains were all read from a single sample in a study of blood T cell repertoires in COVID-19. Assay: immunoSEQ multiplex PCR; the TCRdb copy retains only in-frame clones and omits some. The sample has about 86,000 clones; around 80% are singletons. The specimen sequenced was peripheral blood. The receptors were gathered from a woman at least 80 years old with active or convalescent COVID-19.

The chain employs TRBV5-1 and TRBJ2-1; 7 bases match TRBD2. The CDR3 has 17 amino acids. With V trimmed by 2 bases and J by 8 bases, 16 bases remained unmatched. Germline V gene data show CDR1 as SGHRS and CDR2 as YFSETQ. The CDR3, as DNA: TGCGCCAGCAGCTTCGCATCCGCGGGAGTAGGTGAGGATGAGCAGTTCTTC. Translating gives CASSFASAGVGEDEQFF. The whole variable domain, remainder taken from reference TRBV5-1 and TRBJ2-1, is KAGVTQTPRYLIKTRGQQVTLSCSPISGHRSVSWYQQTPGQGLQFLFEYFSETQRNKGNFPGRFSGRQFSNSRSEMNVSTLELGDSALYLCASSFASAGVGEDEQFFGPGTRLTVL.

The chain couples TRBV11-2 to TRBJ1-1; D is possibly TRBD1 (6 bases). This CDR3 spans 19 amino acids. Looked up from germline, CDR1 is SGHAT and CDR2 is FQNNGV. Trimming took 5 bases from V and 0 from J, leaving 25 bases between them. CDR3 in DNA: TGTGCCAGCAGCGAGCTAGGACAGATCATCAGGATTGTGAACACTGAAGCTTTCTTT. Amino acid sequence: CASSELGQIIRIVNTEAFF.

This chain uses TRBV6-5 with TRBJ2-1; 7 nucleotides align to TRBD1. Trimming at V came to 6 bases and at J to 4 bases, leaving 6 bases not matched to a gene. Looked up from germline, CDR1 is MNHEY and CDR2 is SVGAGI. The length of the CDR3 is 14 residues. CDR3 protein: CASRLDRIYNEQFF. CDR3 sequence (DNA): TGTGCCAGCAGGCTGGACAGGATATACAATGAGCAGTTCTTC.

The chain joins TRBV13 to TRBJ1-6; the D is unclear. There are 17 residues in the CDR3. CDR1 and CDR2 (germline): PRHDT, FYEKMQ (reference sequence). V lost 3 bases and J lost 9, with 21 bases in between. DNA of the CDR3: TGTGCCAGCAGCTTGAGACTAATGGCAAAGGTCGGTTCACCCCTCCACTTT. This codes for CASSLRLMAKVGSPLHF.

The sample holds a few counts of this clone. V is TRBV7-3 and J is TRBJ2-6; 10 positions agree with TRBD1. CDR1 and CDR2 (germline): SGHTA, FQGTGA. J lost 11 bases, V lost 6 bases, and 7 bases had no gene match. This CDR3 is 14 amino acids long. The CDR3: CASRPGTGEYVLTF. The CDR3 nucleotides are TGTGCCAGCAGACCCGGGACAGGGGAGTACGTCCTGACTTTC.

The V gene is TRBV6-2 or TRBV6-3, the J gene TRBJ2-1; D is perhaps TRBD2 (5 bases). The CDR3 sequence is 15 residues long. Trimming pared 5 bases from V and 1 base from J, leaving 12 bases between. In germline, CDR1 is MNHEY, CDR2 SVGEGT. The CDR3 here is CASSQRTVSYNEQFF. The CDR3, as DNA: TGTGCCAGCAGTCAAAGGACTGTATCCTACAATGAGCAGTTCTTC.

As to this clone: In the same sample, other DNA sequences code for this CDR3. V and J are TRBV5-1 and TRBJ2-7; perhaps TRBD2 as D (5 bases). Germline CDR1 SGHRS, CDR2 YFSETQ. There are 14 residues in the CDR3. V was shortened by 1 base and J by 0 bases, with 8 bases between the two germline ends. CDR3 sequence reads: CASSLTGNSYEQYF. The CDR3 DNA follows: TGCGCCAGCAGCTTGACGGGAAACTCCTACGAGCAGTACTTC.

Only a few counts were recorded for this clone. The genes are TRBV28 and TRBJ2-1; maybe TRBD2 (6 bases). From germline, CDR1 is MDHEN and CDR2 SYDVKM. CDR3 length: 15 amino acids. V was trimmed by 5 bases and J by 4 bases, leaving 15 bases between them. The CDR3 loop is CASSRPGAGYNEQFF. DNA for the CDR3: TGTGCCAGCAGTCGCCCGGGAGCGGGTTACAATGAGCAGTTCTTC.

This clone was counted between two and nine times. CDR3 protein: CASSLDGGYYEQYF. CDR3 nucleotide sequence: TGTGCCAGCAGCTTAGATGGGGGCTACTACGAGCAGTACTTC. The V and J genes are TRBV7-2 and TRBJ2-7; possible D gene TRBD1, 6 bases. This CDR3 comprises 14 residues. Trimming cost V 1 base and J 3 bases, with 10 bases left between them. From germline, CDR1 is SGHTA and CDR2 FQGNSA. Together with reference TRBV7-2 and TRBJ2-7, the CDR3 gives the full variable domain: GAGVSQSPSNKVTEKGKDVELRCDPISGHTALYWYRQSLGQGLEFLIYFQGNSAPDKSGLPSDRFSAERTGGSVSTLTIQRTQQEDSAVYLCASSLDGGYYEQYFGPGTRLTVT.

DNA for the CDR3: TGTGCCAGTAGCCCAAACCCGGGACTAGCATACAATGAGCAGTTCTTC. Translated: CASSPNPGLAYNEQFF. This chain uses TRBV19 with TRBJ2-1; 9 bases are shared with TRBD2. The CDR3 sequence is 16 residues long. In germline, CDR1 is LNHDA, CDR2 SQIVND (reference sequence). With 6 bases clipped from V and 4 bases from J, the junction kept 10 bases outside the gene matches.

This clone has just a few counts. The chain couples TRBV28 to TRBJ1-4; D possibly corresponds to TRBD1 (6 bases). The CDR3 is 19 amino acids. Trimming took 5 bases from V and 0 from J, leaving 22 bases between them. Germline lookup yields CDR1 MDHEN and CDR2 SYDVKM. CDR3 DNA: TGTGCCAGCAGTCTCGGAGGAATTCTAGGGACAACAACTAATGAAAAACTGTTTTTT. Its translation is CASSLGGILGTTTNEKLFF.

V gene TRBV10-1 combines with J gene TRBJ1-5; D call uncertain. The V and J ends lost 2 bases and 0 bases respectively, with 8 bases between them. CDR3 size: 15 residues. Germline CDR1 reads WNHNN; CDR2 reads SYGVQD (reference sequence). The CDR3 sequence: CASSEDGDSNQPQHF. In DNA, the CDR3 is TGCGCCAGCAGTGAGGACGGAGATAGCAATCAGCCCCAGCATTTT.

V is TRBV3-1 (or the pseudogene TRBV3-2) and J is TRBJ2-7; 8 bases are shared with TRBD2. After removal of 4 bases from V and 6 bases from J, the junction contained 5 bases not matched to a gene. CDR3 length equals 13 residues. Germline values: CDR1 LGHDT, CDR2 YNNKEL (reference sequence). Here the CDR3 reads CASSLDAGGEQYF. The CDR3 DNA reads TGTGCCAGCAGCCTTGACGCGGGGGGCGAGCAGTACTTC.

This clone has only a few counts. The chain joins TRBV6-4 to TRBJ1-5, with TRBD1 as a possible D gene (5 bases). The V gene lost 6 bases and the J gene lost 5 bases, with 14 bases spanning the gap. Germline V gene sequence: CDR1 MRHNA, CDR2 SNTAGT. This CDR3 comprises 14 residues. The CDR3 protein is CASSSQGGDQPQHF. The CDR3 DNA follows: TGTGCCAGCAGCAGTCAGGGAGGGGATCAGCCCCAGCATTTT.

The J gene is TRBJ2-2, the V gene TRBV6-2 or TRBV6-3, with D tentatively TRBD1 (5 bases). V lost 0 bases and J 4 bases, leaving 12 bases between the germline ends. The CDR3 extends over 16 amino acids. In germline, CDR1 is MNHEY, CDR2 SVGEGT. The CDR3 is CASSYSSQGGTGELFF. The CDR3 DNA is TGTGCCAGCAGTTACTCGAGTCAGGGCGGCACCGGGGAGCTGTTTTTT.

The gene calls are TRBV7-9 and TRBJ1-2; 7 bases are a match to TRBD1. This CDR3 is built from 15 residues. The trim removed 4 bases at V and 2 bases at J, leaving 7 bases unmatched. The germline gives CDR1 SEHNR, CDR2 FQNEAQ (reference sequence). The chain's CDR3 is CASSSSGTENYGYTF. DNA for the CDR3: TGTGCCAGCAGCTCCTCCGGGACAGAAAACTATGGCTACACCTTC.

The chain carries TRBV5-4 and TRBJ2-5; 8 bases fit TRBD1. The V gene's germline CDR1 is SGHNT and CDR2 YYREEE (reference sequence). The CDR3 contains 14 residues. The J segment lost 1 base and the V segment lost 7 bases, leaving 6 bases of the junction unmatched. The CDR3 sequence is CASSEQGGQETQYF. CDR3 nucleotide sequence: TGTGCCAGCTCAGAACAGGGGGGCCAAGAGACCCAGTACTTC.

The V call is TRBV28, the J call TRBJ2-7, with 8 bases lining up with TRBD2. There are 15 residues in the CDR3. Germline trimming cut 5 bases from V and 4 bases from J; bases unmatched to any gene: 10. Germline CDR1 is MDHEN and CDR2 is SYDVKM. CDR3 coding DNA: TGTGCCAGCAGTCCTCGTGCTAGCGGGCGATACGAGCAGTACTTC. It codes for CASSPRASGRYEQYF. Complete variable domain (other parts from reference TRBV28 and TRBJ2-7): DVKVTQSSRYLVKRTGEKVFLECVQDMDHENMFWYRQDPGLGLRLIYFSYDVKMKEKGDIPEGYSVSREKKERFSLILESASTNQTSMYLCASSPRASGRYEQYFGPGTRLTVT.

This clone was detected once. J is TRBJ1-1 and V is TRBV19; D remains ambiguous. The CDR3 spans 12 residues. Trimming shortened V by 6 bases and J by 4 bases, and 9 bases separated the two germline ends. Germline CDR1 reads LNHDA; CDR2 reads SQIVND (reference sequence). CDR3 nucleotide sequence: TGTGCCAGTAGGGCTTCCATCACTGAAGCTTTCTTT. Its translation: CASRASITEAFF. The full variable domain, completed using reference TRBV19 and TRBJ1-1, is DGGITQSPKYLFRKEGQNVTLSCEQNLNHDAMYWYRQDPGQGLRLIYYSQIVNDFQKGDIAEGYSVSREKKESFPLTVTSAQKNPTAFYLCASRASITEAFFGQGTRLTVV.

The chain links TRBV6-1 to TRBJ1-2, with 7 bases fitting TRBD1. V shed 2 bases and J 4 bases; nucleotides not matched to a gene: 4. Germline CDR1 reads MNHNS; CDR2 reads SASEGT. This CDR3 region has 14 residues. CDR3 bases: TGTGCCAGCAGTGAAATGTGGGACAGCTATGGCTACACCTTC. Its protein product is CASSEMWDSYGYTF.

The chain is built from TRBV7-9 and TRBJ1-4; 11 nucleotides match TRBD1. Trimming at V came to 5 bases and at J to 8 bases, leaving 10 bases not matched to a gene. From germline, CDR1 is SEHNR and CDR2 FQNEAQ (reference sequence). This CDR3 has 16 residues. The CDR3 DNA reads as TGTGCCAGCAGCCCAACGGACAGGGGGCCTGTAGAAAAACTGTTTTTT. This translates into CASSPTDRGPVEKLFF.

The CDR3 loop is CASSEFQMNTGELFF. CDR3 sequence (DNA): TGTGCCAGCAGTGAATTCCAGATGAACACCGGGGAGCTGTTTTTT. This rearrangement joins TRBV2 to TRBJ2-2; D is unclear. The CDR3 contains 15 residues. Deletions cut 2 bases from V and 1 base from J, with 8 bases between. Germline assignment: CDR1 SNHLY and CDR2 FYNNEI.

The chain couples TRBV12-3 or TRBV12-4 to TRBJ1-2; 7 nucleotides agree with TRBD1. CDR3 size: 13 residues. V lost 1 base, J lost 6 bases, and 2 bases stayed unmatched. For the CDR3, the DNA is TGTGCCAGCAGTTTAGGACAGGGAAATGGCTACACCTTC. Translation: CASSLGQGNGYTF.

The sample holds one count of this clone. The V gene is TRBV7-2, the J gene TRBJ2-3, with 8 bases lining up with TRBD2. This CDR3 is 18 amino acids long. V lost 0 bases, J lost 3 bases, and 11 bases stayed unmatched. Germline V gives CDR1 SGHTA, CDR2 FQGNSA. The CDR3 bases are TGTGCCAGCAGCTTAGCGCGGAGCGGGGGATGGTCAACAGATACGCAGTATTTT. Translation: CASSLARSGGWSTDTQYF. The complete variable domain, with remaining parts taken from reference TRBV7-2 and TRBJ2-3, reads GAGVSQSPSNKVTEKGKDVELRCDPISGHTALYWYRQSLGQGLEFLIYFQGNSAPDKSGLPSDRFSAERTGGSVSTLTIQRTQQEDSAVYLCASSLARSGGWSTDTQYFGPGTRLTVL.

The rearrangement joins TRBV7-2 to TRBJ1-1, with D uncertain. Per the germline V gene, CDR1 is SGHTA and CDR2 is FQGNSA. The germline V and J ends were trimmed by 4 bases and 3 bases, with 18 bases remaining between them. This CDR3 contains 16 residues. The CDR3, as DNA: TGTGCCAGCAGCTCCCAGATCGGACGGAGGGACACTGAAGCTTTCTTT. Translated, it gives CASSSQIGRRDTEAFF.

The chain joins TRBV19 to TRBJ2-7, with 9 nucleotides matching TRBD1. The CDR3 is 14 residues long. CDR1 LNHDA and CDR2 SQIVND come from the germline V gene (reference sequence). Trimming cost V 4 bases and J 3 bases; bases outside gene matches: 4. CDR3 nucleotide sequence: TGTGCCAGTAGTAGGGACAGGGAGATCTACGAGCAGTACTTC. It translates to CASSRDREIYEQYF.

The chain joins TRBV19 to TRBJ2-3; 10 nucleotides agree with TRBD1. The CDR3 covers 14 residues. V dropped 6 bases and J dropped 5; count of bases not matched to a gene: 5. CDR1 LNHDA and CDR2 SQIVND come from the germline V gene (reference sequence). The CDR3 loop reads CASSDRGLVDTQYF. In DNA form, the CDR3 reads TGTGCCAGTAGCGACAGGGGGCTTGTAGATACGCAGTATTTT.

This clone has a single count. The chain recombines TRBV2 with TRBJ1-3; D is possibly TRBD1 (5 bases). Trimming removed 8 bases from V and 0 bases from J, with 14 bases in between. Germline V gene lookup returns CDR1 SNHLY and CDR2 FYNNEI. This CDR3 has 15 residues. CDR3 in DNA: TGTGCCAGCGCGGATCAGGGTGGCTCTGGAAACACCATATATTTT. Amino acids: CASADQGGSGNTIYF.

The V and J genes are TRBV6-1 and TRBJ2-5; the D is unclear. Germline V lookup: CDR1 MNHNS, CDR2 SASEGT. The length of the CDR3 is 12 residues. The V and J ends lost 2 bases and 5 bases respectively, with 6 bases between them. DNA for the CDR3: TGTGCCAGCAGTGAACTCCGGGAGACCCAGTACTTC. It yields the protein CASSELRETQYF.

The genes are TRBV6-2 or TRBV6-3 and TRBJ1-1; D not certain. The CDR3 consists of 17 residues. V lost 1 base and J 2 bases, leaving 17 bases between the germline ends. The germline CDR1 and CDR2 sequences are MNHEY and SVGEGT. CDR3 in amino acids: CASSYLASGLPNTEAFF. In DNA form, the CDR3 reads TGTGCCAGCAGTTACTTGGCCTCAGGATTACCCAACACTGAAGCTTTCTTT.